The 20 T cell receptor beta chains below come from one sample, sequenced in a study of CD4 T cells in relation to SARS-CoV-2 and coronaviruses. The unexposed donors gave CD4+ T cells in 2011-2018, prior to COVID-19. Assay: immunoSEQ multiplex PCR; the TCRdb copy retains only in-frame clones and omits some. Of about 68,000 clones in the sample, about 92% were seen once. The sample comprised naive CD4+ T cells from PBMCs. This sample's subset: naive CD4+ T cells isolated by negative enrichment. These receptors were taken from a human donor in good health.

The genes are TRBV7-9 and TRBJ2-6, with 7 positions matching TRBD1. Germline loops: CDR1 SEHNR, CDR2 FQNEAQ (reference sequence). V shed 5 bases and J 0 bases; nucleotides not matched to a gene: 10. The CDR3 covers 18 residues. DNA of the CDR3: TGTGCCAGCAGCCCGCTACAGGGGAAGAGCTCTGGGGCCAACGTCCTGACTTTC. Encoded protein: CASSPLQGKSSGANVLTF. The full variable domain, its missing parts supplied by reference TRBV7-9 and TRBJ2-6, is DTGVSQNPRHKITKRGQNVTFRCDPISEHNRLYWYRQTLGQGPEFLTYFQNEAQLEKSRLLSDRFSAERPKGSFSTLEIQRTEQGDSAMYLCASSPLQGKSSGANVLTFGAGSRLTVL.

This rearrangement joins TRBV3-1 (or the pseudogene TRBV3-2) to TRBJ1-1, with unresolved D. The CDR3 length is 14 residues. V was trimmed by 4 bases and J by 1 base, leaving 10 bases between them. Germline V lookup: CDR1 LGHDT, CDR2 YNNKEL (reference sequence). CDR3 sequence: CASSPPAPNTEAFF. DNA of the CDR3: TGTGCCAGCAGCCCCCCCGCCCCGAACACTGAAGCTTTCTTT.

V gene TRBV2 combines with J gene TRBJ1-1; unclear D gene. Trimming pared 8 bases from V and 1 base from J, leaving 5 bases between. Germline assignment: CDR1 SNHLY and CDR2 FYNNEI. The CDR3 runs 11 residues. CDR3 DNA: TGTGCCAGCTCCCAGAACACTGAAGCTTTCTTT. Residues: CASSQNTEAFF.

The genes are TRBV3-1 (or the pseudogene TRBV3-2) and TRBJ2-4, with unresolved D. Germline CDR1 and CDR2: LGHDT and YNNKEL (reference sequence). There are 14 residues in the CDR3. V was clipped by 2 bases and J by 2 bases, with 7 bases between them. CDR3: CASSQRESKNIQYF. The DNA for the CDR3 is TGTGCCAGCAGCCAAAGGGAATCCAAAAACATTCAGTACTTC.

This clone was observed once. The rearrangement links TRBV7-9 to TRBJ1-2; D is possibly TRBD1 (5 bases). V lost 8 bases and J 7 bases, leaving 20 bases between the germline ends. CDR3 length: 14 residues. The germline CDR1 and CDR2 sequences are SEHNR and FQNEAQ (reference sequence). CDR3 sequence: CASGMSGVPSGYTF. The DNA of the CDR3 is TGTGCCAGCGGGATGTCGGGGGTCCCTTCTGGCTACACCTTC.

This clone was seen a single time. The chain carries TRBV5-4 and TRBJ1-3, with D possibly being TRBD1 (5 bases). Trimming shortened V by 3 bases and J by 0 bases, and 19 bases separated the two germline ends. The CDR3 covers 18 residues. The germline CDR1 and CDR2 sequences are SGHNT and YYREEE (reference sequence). CDR3 in amino acids: CASSSARRGVYSGNTIYF. The CDR3 DNA follows: TGTGCCAGCAGCTCGGCTAGGCGGGGGGTATACTCTGGAAACACCATATATTTT.

The rearrangement uses TRBV19 and TRBJ2-5, with no clear D. Germline CDR1 is LNHDA and CDR2 is SQIVND (reference sequence). V was trimmed by 1 base and J by 0 bases, leaving 12 bases between them. This CDR3 has 16 residues. The CDR3 here is CASSIAPSYYQETQYF. DNA for the CDR3: TGTGCCAGTAGTATAGCCCCCAGTTACTACCAAGAGACCCAGTACTTC.

The chain links TRBV13 to TRBJ1-3, with D hard to call. Trimming removed 0 bases at V and 0 bases at J, with 6 bases between. This CDR3 is built from 15 residues. Germline loops: CDR1 PRHDT, CDR2 FYEKMQ (reference sequence). Here the CDR3 reads CASSLGHLSGNTIYF. The CDR3 DNA is TGTGCCAGCAGCTTAGGACACCTCTCTGGAAACACCATATATTTT.

This clone was counted once. V is TRBV6-5 and J is TRBJ2-7; 7 nucleotides align to TRBD1. The trim removed 7 bases at V and 2 bases at J, leaving 11 bases unmatched. CDR1 and CDR2 (germline): MNHEY, SVGAGI. CDR3 length: 15 amino acids. The CDR3 nucleotides read TGTGCCAGCACCCTCCACAGGGGCTATACCTACGAGCAGTACTTC. This encodes CASTLHRGYTYEQYF.

This clone was found once. This sequence joins TRBV11-2 and TRBJ1-4; D call uncertain. The CDR3 contains 13 residues. Per germline, CDR1 SGHAT and CDR2 FQNNGV. Trimming shortened V by 5 bases and J by 4 bases, and 8 bases separated the two germline ends. The CDR3 sequence: CASSPTSNEKLFF. In DNA form, the CDR3 reads TGTGCCAGCAGCCCTACTAGTAATGAAAAACTGTTTTTT.

This clone was observed a handful of times. The chain has TRBV19 and TRBJ2-3; possibly TRBD1 for D (6 bases). CDR1 is LNHDA and CDR2 is SQIVND in the germline V gene (reference sequence). V was trimmed by 3 bases and J by 4 bases, leaving 14 bases between them. The length of the CDR3 is 15 residues. The CDR3 sequence is CASSIGGGVPDTQYF. The CDR3 coding sequence is TGTGCCAGTAGTATTGGTGGGGGCGTCCCAGATACGCAGTATTTT.

The chain recombines TRBV18 with TRBJ2-5; 7 bases line up with TRBD1. The CDR3 has 15 residues. J lost 3 bases, V lost 2 bases, and 6 bases had no gene match. Germline CDR1 reads KGHSH; CDR2 reads LQKENI. The CDR3 nucleotides read TGTGCCAGCTCACCAACGGGACAGTTGAAAGAGACCCAGTACTTC. Its translation: CASSPTGQLKETQYF.

The CDR3, as DNA: TGTGCCAGTAGTATTGGGGTCATCGGGAGGGATCAGCCCCAGCATTTT. Protein product: CASSIGVIGRDQPQHF. This chain joins TRBV19 and TRBJ1-5; D remains ambiguous. CDR1 and CDR2 (germline): LNHDA, SQIVND (reference sequence). The V gene lost 3 bases and the J gene lost 5 bases, with 17 bases spanning the gap. CDR3 length equals 16 residues.

The CDR3 sequence is CASSPGLANYNEQFF. CDR3 coding DNA: TGTGCCAGCAGCCCGGGACTAGCGAACTACAATGAGCAGTTCTTC. The chain couples TRBV7-3 to TRBJ2-1, with 10 nucleotides matching TRBD2. V trimming: 5 bases; J trimming: 3 bases; junction bases outside the gene matches: 4. The CDR3 spans 15 residues. Germline V CDR1 and CDR2: SGHTA, FQGTGA.

This sequence joins TRBV25-1 and TRBJ2-2; D is unresolved. Trimming stripped 3 bases from V and 6 bases from J, with 8 bases between. There are 13 residues in the CDR3. Germline V gene sequence: CDR1 MGHDK, CDR2 SYGVNS. This chain's CDR3 is CASSEEWAGELFF. The CDR3 nucleotides are TGTGCCAGCAGTGAGGAATGGGCCGGGGAGCTGTTTTTT.

The chain recombines TRBV29-1 with TRBJ1-5, with D hard to call. This CDR3 is 12 amino acids long. V was trimmed by 5 bases and J by 2 bases, leaving 7 bases between them. The germline V gene has CDR1 SQVTM and CDR2 ANQGSEA. CDR3 loop: CSVRMGNQPQHF. The CDR3 DNA sequence: TGCAGCGTTAGAATGGGCAATCAGCCCCAGCATTTT. The entire variable domain, with the rest obtained from reference TRBV29-1 and TRBJ1-5, is as follows: SAVISQKPSRDICQRGTSLTIQCQVDSQVTMMFWYRQQPGQSLTLIATANQGSEATYESGFVIDKFPISRPNLTFSTLTVSNMSPEDSSIYLCSVRMGNQPQHFGDGTRLSIL.

The rearrangement links TRBV10-1 to TRBJ2-3, with 9 positions matching TRBD1. Trimming took 0 bases from V and 6 from J; bases not matched to a gene: 7. Germline lookup yields CDR1 WNHNN and CDR2 SYGVQD (reference sequence). This CDR3 region has 16 residues. The CDR3 loop reads CASSESGTGNPDTQYF. As DNA, the CDR3 is TGCGCCAGCAGTGAGTCCGGGACAGGGAATCCGGATACGCAGTATTTT.

The chain is built from TRBV27 and TRBJ2-3, with 13 bases that match TRBD2. The J segment lost 1 base and the V segment lost 8 bases, leaving 6 bases of the junction unmatched. The CDR3 extends over 16 amino acids. Germline CDR1 reads MNHEY; CDR2 reads SMNVEV (reference sequence). CDR3 nucleotide sequence: TGTGCCAGCGGTCGCGGACTAGCGGGAGGCACAGATACGCAGTATTTT. This codes for CASGRGLAGGTDTQYF.

This sequence joins TRBV7-8 and TRBJ1-2; 8 nucleotides align to TRBD1. V dropped 5 bases and J dropped 1; count of bases not matched to a gene: 6. CDR1 and CDR2 (germline): SGHVS, FQNEAQ. The length of the CDR3 is 15 residues. The CDR3 coding sequence is TGTGCCAGCAGCGGCAGCGACAGGGGTAACTATGGCTACACCTTC. Translating it yields CASSGSDRGNYGYTF.

The chain joins TRBV3-1 (or the pseudogene TRBV3-2) to TRBJ1-5; D unclear. The ends were cut back, 1 base at V and 5 bases at J, with 9 bases in the middle. The CDR3 runs 14 residues. CDR1 and CDR2 from the germline V gene are LGHDT and YNNKEL (reference sequence). DNA for the CDR3: TGTGCCAGCAGCCAAGTTGGCAGCTATCAGCCCCAGCATTTT. It translates to CASSQVGSYQPQHF.